This T cell receptor beta chain was documented in a study of OX40 agonist ivuxolimab in advanced cancers. Across the whole study: Patients received the agonistic anti-OX40 (CD134) antibody ivuxolimab. Head and neck, renal cell, melanoma or hepatocellular carcinoma were the cancers that dose-escalation patients had.

The CDR3 has 14 residues. With 6 bases removed from V and 2 bases from J, the gap between germline ends came to 14 bases. Germline values: CDR1 MNHNY, CDR2 SVGAGI (reference sequence). Study findings and constraints: More expanded clones were seen, on average, in CD8+ T cells than in CD4+.

The assay was immunoSEQ multiplex PCR, and TCRdb's table has in-frame clones only and misses some. Among tens of thousands of clones listed, roughly 94% were seen once. Concerning this clone itself: Its antigen is undetermined.

This sample comprised CD4+ or CD8+ T cells sorted from blood, obtained in a trial of the OX40 agonist ivuxolimab. The receptor comes from an adult with an advanced solid tumor such as melanoma, head and neck, liver or kidney cancer. The genes are TRBV6-6 and TRBJ2-7, with D hard to call. The CDR3 spells CASSPSSGTYEQYF. In DNA, the CDR3 is TGTGCCAGCAGCCCGTCCTCAGGAACCTACGAGCAGTACTTC.